This T cell receptor (beta chain) was sequenced in a study of a mutant IDH1 vaccine in newly diagnosed glioma (dated by TCRdb to the early 2020s). With respect to the entire study: In the chemotherapy-containing groups, vaccination started alongside temozolomide cycles, whereas in patients who had radiotherapy alone it started 4-6 weeks after radiotherapy. Of the approximately 32 treated patients, about 62% were male and about 40% were female, and the mean age was roughly 40 years. Before enrollment, patients had received standard therapy of radiotherapy alone, temozolomide alone, or radiochemotherapy with temozolomide; most received the combination. The week-35 safety follow-up took place at visit V12, and the week-47 end of study took place at visit V13. Six visits were used for peripheral blood collection: V03 (baseline), V05, V07, V10, V12 and V13. Longitudinal TCRB deep sequencing was done for 25 to 30 treated patients, wherever samples were available for exploratory analyses.

The V end loses 3 bases and the J end loses 4 bases, and a stretch of 13 bases separates them. Per the germline V gene, SGDLS is the CDR1 and YYNGEE is the CDR2. The CDR3 runs 14 residues from the cysteine to the phenylalanine. Only the CDR3 DNA stays, 42 bases, in frame from base 1. Interpreted using the paper, the time point label stands for: week 35, safety follow-up. Each vaccine dose was 300 ug of a 20-mer mutant IDH1 peptide in Montanide, given subcutaneously with topical imiquimod. Patients were given eight vaccinations, in weeks 1, 3, 5, 7, 11, 15, 19 and 23, which matched visits V03 through V10. Donors had newly diagnosed WHO grade 3 or 4 IDH1-mutant astrocytomas with loss of nuclear ATRX. The samples were drawn from NOA16, a multicentre, single-arm, open-label phase I trial in Germany that tested a mutant IDH1 peptide vaccine in humans for the first time. Genomic DNA for TCRB sequencing was isolated from EDTA blood with the DNeasy Blood and Tissue Kit.

Results the study describes overall, beyond this receptor: Across multiple MHC alleles, vaccine-induced immune responses were seen in approximately 93% of patients. It was noted by the authors that analyses of patient blood samples could not be reproduced owing to sample limitations. Selection of PBMC samples for TCRB deep sequencing was based on availability. Pseudoprogression seemed to be unrelated to changes in the top peripheral T cell clonotypes found by TCRB sequencing.

Comment on this clone: The clone's antigen remains unknown. Per-base quality was not reported, and no clone a single base away is much larger than it.

Library method: the immunoSEQ multiplex PCR assay. Rearranged TCR beta chain sequences were amplified with the hsTCRB Kit following the manufacturer's protocol. An Illumina MiSeq was used to sequence the TCRB libraries. The authors' pipeline ran thus. The kit vendor's proprietary platform handled demultiplexing, trimming and gene mapping. TCRdb obtained this table from immuneACCESS and retained in-frame rearrangements with V and J assigned. These tables miss some clones; where compared with another copy, unresolved V genes account for less than half of the shortfall, and the remainder is unexplained. From that table come the V and J calls and clone size; the DNA was used to work out D and trimming. The sample profile shows tens of thousands of clones; around four fifths of them were found once. The ten largest clones represent about 4% of the sample.

The chain uses TRBV9 and TRBJ1-2; TRBD1 could be the D gene, as 5 bases match. The clonotype originates from a woman between 18 and 29 years old with glioma. The source material was PBMCs, sampled from a glioma patient whose treatment included an IDH1 peptide vaccine. The DNA reads as follows: TGTGCCAGCAGCGAGGGGAGCCCTACCTATGGCTACACCTTC. The encoded protein is CASSEGSPTYGYTF.